These 21 T cell receptor gamma chains share one sample of origin, sequenced in a study of γδ T cells in repeated Plasmodium falciparum infection (dated by TCRdb to about 2021). Vgamma9/Vdelta2+ and Vdelta2-negative gammadelta T cell populations were flow-sorted from peripheral blood mononuclear cells for bulk TCR repertoire analysis. The library relied on multiplex PCR. TCRdb records Illumina MiSeq as the sequencer. TCRdb called clones afresh from the public reads with CATT; identical DNA rows were later merged. The sample contains roughly 24,000 gamma-chain clones, 2.5% to 3.5% of them found a single time. The ten most abundant clones make up roughly 30% of the sample. Sequenced material: gamma-delta T cells from blood. These receptors all come from a pool of human donors (malaria-infected and uninfected, not separated).

This clone was found many times. This DNA's translation differs at residue 11 from TCRdb's protein, which comes from a much larger clone; a read error is likely, and the protein shown is translated from the DNA. The chain employs TRGV9 and TRGJ1 or TRGJ2. The J gene is absent in TCRdb and was assigned here via DNA matching to germline. Germline V CDR1 and CDR2: GITISATS, ISYDGTV (reference sequence). CDR3 length: 14 amino acids. This CDR3 is CALWEVLPNYRKLF. The DNA of the CDR3 is TGTGCCTTGTGGGAGGTGCTACCGAATTATAGGAAACTCTTT.

The table lists this clone with a few counts. TCRdb attributes to this sequence the protein of a much larger clone, which differs from the DNA translation at residue 9; a read error is likely, and the protein displayed is translated from the DNA. The rearrangement uses TRGV2 and TRGJ1 or TRGJ2. The J segment lost 9 bases and the V segment lost 0 bases, leaving 8 bases of the junction unmatched. The CDR3 is 13 amino acids. Germline CDR1 EGSNGY, CDR2 YDSYNSKV. The CDR3 here is CATWDGKGGKKLF. The CDR3 nucleotides are TGTGCCACCTGGGACGGGAAGGGCGGTAAGAAACTCTTT.

With regard to this clone: Because the CDR3's place on the DNA is in doubt, the DNA is left out and the CDR3 is given as listed by TCRdb. No J gene call was made, and the V gene is TRGV5. CDR1 is VINAFY and CDR2 is YDVSNSKD in the germline V gene. The CDR3 comprises 29 residues, both ends counted. This chain's CDR3 is CATWTAQRNSLAVEQHSLSQVSIGRIQHF.

The sample holds many counts of this clone. J is TRGJP2 and V is TRGV8. CDR3 length: 14 amino acids. The germline CDR1 and CDR2 sequences are VENAVY and YDSYNSRV. V lost 4 bases to trimming and J lost 2 bases; unmatched junction nucleotides: 4. CDR3 DNA sequence: TGTGCCACCTGGGACCAGAGTAGTGATTGGATCAAGACGTTT. Amino acids: CATWDQSSDWIKTF.

This clone was observed at least ten times. The protein given by TCRdb reflects a much larger clone and differs at residue 9 from this DNA's translation, likely from a read error; the protein shown is the DNA's translation. A V gene of TRGV9 was called, but no J gene was assigned. There are 11 residues in the CDR3. Germline loops: CDR1 GITISATS, CDR2 ISYDGTV (reference sequence). The CDR3 spells CALWEPYKELF. CDR3 in DNA: TGTGCCTTGTGGGAACCTTATAAGGAACTCTTT.

This clone was found a few times. TCRdb shows a much larger clone's protein in place of this DNA's translation, and the two differ at residue 4, likely through a read error; the protein shown is translated from the DNA. The V gene is TRGV2, the J gene TRGJP1. TCRdb does not report a J gene; here it was assigned by matching the DNA to germline references. The CDR3 runs to 14 residues. The germline gives CDR1 EGSNGY, CDR2 YDSYNSKV. The CDR3 bases are TGTGCCACCCGGGACGGGAGGTCTGGTTGGTTCAAGATATTT. It translates to CATRDGRSGWFKIF.

About this clone itself: TCRdb assigns this DNA the protein of a much larger clone, which departs from its translation at residue 6; this likely reflects a read error, and the protein shown comes from translating the DNA. The V call is TRGV9, the J call TRGJ1 or TRGJ2. TCRdb carries no J gene annotation; the J gene was assigned here by matching the DNA with germline. Looked up from germline, CDR1 is GITISATS and CDR2 is ISYDGTV (reference sequence). This CDR3 has 19 amino acids. Trimming took 3 bases from V and 0 from J; bases not matched to a gene: 20. CDR3 DNA sequence: TGTGCCTTGTGGGAGATGCCTATTGATCGACTAGAGAATTATTATAAGAAACTCTTT. Translation: CALWEMPIDRLENYYKKLF.

This clone was found many times. The amino acid sequence in TCRdb belongs to a much larger clone and departs from this DNA's translation at residue 8, likely a sequencing read error; the sequence shown is translated from the DNA. The chain couples TRGV2 to TRGJ1 or TRGJ2. Germline CDR1 EGSNGY, CDR2 YDSYNSKV. CDR3 length: 13 residues. V shed 0 bases, J shed 7 bases, and the junction held 6 bases outside the gene matches. The CDR3, as DNA: TGTGCCACCTGGGACGGGCCGAGATATAAGAAACTCTTT. It specifies CATWDGPRYKKLF.

A few counts support this clone. TCRdb's entry gives the protein of a much larger clone, which mismatches this DNA's translation at residue 9, likely from a read error; the protein reported here is translated from the DNA. This sequence joins TRGV9 and TRGJP1. TCRdb gives no J gene; it was assigned here by matching the DNA to germline. J lost 5 bases, V lost 1 base, and 13 bases had no gene match. This CDR3 is 17 amino acids long. In germline, CDR1 is GITISATS, CDR2 ISYDGTV (reference sequence). This CDR3 reads CALWEVFSRRTGWFKIF. CDR3 coding DNA: TGTGCCTTGTGGGAGGTCTTTTCCCGAAGGACTGGTTGGTTCAAGATATTT.

This clone was found many times. The chain links TRGV2 to TRGJ1 or TRGJ2. Trimming at V came to 1 base and at J to 7 bases, leaving 4 bases not matched to a gene. The CDR3 is made up of 12 amino acids. In germline, CDR1 is EGSNGY, CDR2 YDSYNSKV. The CDR3 loop is CATWDGQYKKLF. In DNA, the CDR3 is TGTGCCACCTGGGACGGCCAGTATAAGAAACTCTTT.

At least ten counts were recorded for this clone. The translated DNA and TCRdb's protein are not identical at residue 5; the protein here was translated from the DNA. The chain links TRGV9 to TRGJ1 or TRGJ2. Germline CDR1 GITISATS, CDR2 ISYDGTV (reference sequence). The CDR3 extends over 14 amino acids. CDR3 DNA: TGTGCCTTGTGGGTGGTGCTCCTTGGTTATAAGAAACTCTTT. This encodes CALWVVLLGYKKLF.

The table lists this clone with many counts. The translation of this DNA and the TCRdb protein of a much larger clone differ at residue 10, probably owing to a read error; the protein shown here is translated from the DNA. The chain joins TRGV4 to TRGJ1 or TRGJ2. Germline values: CDR1 EGSTGY, CDR2 YDSYTSSV. CDR3 length: 12 residues. Here the CDR3 reads CATWDGGYKRLF. Here the CDR3 DNA reads TGTGCCACCTGGGATGGCGGTTATAAGAGACTCTTT.

There are many counts of this clone. The protein TCRdb lists belongs to a much larger clone and differs from this DNA's translation at residue 5, which points to a read error; the protein shown is made from the DNA. The chain recombines TRGV9 with TRGJP. V was clipped by 6 bases and J by 4 bases; unmatched bases: 6. This CDR3 is 16 amino acids long. Germline assignment: CDR1 GITISATS and CDR2 ISYDGTV (reference sequence). The CDR3 region has the DNA TGTGCCTTGTGGAAGTATCAAGAGTTGGGCAAAAAAATCAAGGTATTT. This sequence encodes CALWKYQELGKKIKVF.

In its sample, this clone was seen many times. TCRdb's protein, taken from a much larger clone, differs from this DNA's translation at residue 9, likely owing to a read error; the protein displayed comes from the DNA. V gene TRGV9 combines with J gene TRGJP2. Germline V gene data show CDR1 as GITISATS and CDR2 as ISYDGTV (reference sequence). The CDR3 length is 15 residues. Trimming at V came to 3 bases and at J to 6 bases, leaving 10 bases not matched to a gene. CDR3 region: CALWEPVGGDWIKTF. The CDR3 DNA reads as TGTGCCTTGTGGGAGCCGGTCGGTGGTGATTGGATCAAGACGTTT.

Many counts were recorded for this clone. The chain carries TRGV4 and TRGJ1 or TRGJ2. The germline V gene encodes CDR1 EGSTGY and CDR2 YDSYTSSV. With V trimmed by 6 bases and J by 0 bases, 5 bases remained unmatched. The CDR3 covers 13 residues. CDR3 in amino acids: CATWKVNYYKKLF. The CDR3, as DNA: TGTGCCACCTGGAAAGTGAATTATTATAAGAAACTCTTT.

This clone has ten or more counts. The protein given by TCRdb reflects a much larger clone and differs at residue 2 from this DNA's translation, likely from a read error; the protein shown is the DNA's translation. The chain carries TRGV2 and TRGJ1 or TRGJ2. No J gene was available from TCRdb, and it was assigned here by a germline match of the DNA. There are 13 residues in the CDR3. Germline loops: CDR1 EGSNGY, CDR2 YDSYNSKV. The CDR3 region is CTTWDPPGYKKLF. Here the CDR3 DNA reads TGTACCACCTGGGACCCCCCGGGATATAAGAAACTCTTT.

This clone was counted only a few times. TCRdb has a much larger clone's protein, which differs at residue 10 from the translation of this DNA, likely because of a read error; what is shown is the protein translated from the DNA. V is TRGV3 and J is TRGJ1 or TRGJ2. The J gene, missing from TCRdb, was assigned here through DNA to germline matching. Losses at the gene ends were 3 bases for V and 7 bases for J; bases not matched to a gene: 15. Germline V gene sequence: CDR1 VTNTFY, CDR2 YDVSTARD (reference sequence). The CDR3 sequence is 15 residues long. CDR3 coding DNA: TGTGCCACCTGGGACTCAGCACGCGGGTCGTATAAGAAACTCTTT. It encodes CATWDSARGSYKKLF.

This clone appeared many times. The TCRdb protein comes from a much larger clone and disagrees with this DNA's translation at residue 14, likely due to a read error; the protein given here is derived from the DNA. The chain links TRGV5 to TRGJP2. CDR1 is VINAFY and CDR2 is YDVSNSKD in the germline V gene. This CDR3 contains 16 residues. The CDR3 DNA follows: TGTGCCACCTGGGACAGGCTTAGTCGTAGGATTTGGATCGAGACGTTT. Amino acids: CATWDRLSRRIWIETF.

This clone was counted many times. Only one base separates this from a far larger clonotype, so it likely reflects a read error. This sample includes further DNA sequences coding for the same CDR3. The rearrangement joins TRGV9 to TRGJ1 or TRGJ2. TCRdb carries no J gene annotation; the J gene was assigned here by matching the DNA with germline. The J segment lost 0 bases and the V segment lost 12 bases, leaving 8 bases of the junction unmatched. Germline CDR1 and CDR2: GITISATS and ISYDGTV (reference sequence). CDR3 length equals 12 residues. The chain's CDR3 is CALRLNYYKKLF. In nucleotides, the CDR3 is TGTGCCCTGCGCCTGAATTATTATAAGAAACTCTTT.

This clone showed up many times. The protein TCRdb lists belongs to a much larger clone and differs from this DNA's translation at residue 3, which points to a read error; the protein shown is made from the DNA. This chain joins TRGV9 and TRGJ1 or TRGJ2. The J gene, left out of TCRdb, was set here by checking the DNA against germline. Germline-derived CDR1 and CDR2 are GITISATS and ISYDGTV (reference sequence). The CDR3 sequence is 12 residues long. Trimming took 12 bases from V and 0 from J; bases not matched to a gene: 8. This CDR3 is CAVYPNYYKKLF. CDR3 sequence (DNA): TGTGCCGTGTACCCGAATTATTATAAGAAACTCTTT.

This clone was detected only a few times. The protein TCRdb gives is from a much larger clone and does not agree with this DNA's translation at residue 11, likely a read error; the protein shown here comes from the DNA. The V gene call reads TRGV9; no J gene was called. This CDR3 has 13 amino acids. The V gene's germline CDR1 is GITISATS and CDR2 ISYDGTV (reference sequence). In nucleotides, the CDR3 is TGTGCCTTGTGGGAGCACCCGTATTATAAGAGACTCTTT. Translating gives CALWEHPYYKRLF.